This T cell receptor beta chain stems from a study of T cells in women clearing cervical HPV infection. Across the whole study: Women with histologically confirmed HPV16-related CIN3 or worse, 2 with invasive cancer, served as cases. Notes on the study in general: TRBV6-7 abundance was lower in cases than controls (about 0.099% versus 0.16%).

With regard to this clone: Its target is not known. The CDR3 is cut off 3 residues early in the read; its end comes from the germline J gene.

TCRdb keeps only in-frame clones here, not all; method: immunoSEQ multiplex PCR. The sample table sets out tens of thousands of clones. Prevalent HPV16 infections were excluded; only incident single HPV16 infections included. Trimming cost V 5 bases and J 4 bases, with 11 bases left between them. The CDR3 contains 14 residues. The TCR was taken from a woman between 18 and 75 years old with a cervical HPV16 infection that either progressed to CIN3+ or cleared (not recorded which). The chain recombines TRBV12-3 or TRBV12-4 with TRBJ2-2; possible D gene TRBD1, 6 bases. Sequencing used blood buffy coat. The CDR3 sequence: CASSPLGGTGELFF. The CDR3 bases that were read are TGTGCCAGCAGTCCCTTAGGGGGCACCGGGGAG.